This passage covers 26 T cell receptor beta chains from one sample sequenced in a study of Ad26.COV2.S vaccination and SARS-CoV-2 variants. Treatment indicated: around 19 received Ad26.COV2.S at low or high dose, single or two shots; several received placebo; per-sample allocation not given. Sample collection was performed on day 63 after the first vaccine or placebo injection. The table came from immunoSEQ multiplex PCR; TCRdb's copy has only in-frame clones and leaves some out. The table shows some 290,000 clones, with around 84% occurring only once. The sample was peripheral blood, taken in a trial of Ad26.COV2.S vaccine versus placebo. The receptors stem from a person between 18 and 65 years old who received the Ad26.COV2.S COVID-19 vaccine or a placebo.

This chain uses TRBV19 with TRBJ1-1; perhaps TRBD1 as D (5 bases). Trimming left V 7 bases short and J 7 bases short, with 22 bases between. Germline V gene sequence: CDR1 LNHDA, CDR2 SQIVND (reference sequence). This CDR3 is 15 amino acids long. The DNA for the CDR3 is TGTGCCAGTATCCCTCACCGGGACGGAAAATTTGAAGCTTTCTTT. Encoded protein: CASIPHRDGKFEAFF.

The genes are TRBV5-1 and TRBJ1-1; D gene ambiguous. The V gene's germline CDR1 is SGHRS and CDR2 YFSETQ. This CDR3 is 14 amino acids long. Deletions cut 0 bases from V and 3 bases from J, with 9 bases between. The CDR3 sequence: CASSLAGDHTEAFF. The DNA of the CDR3 is TGCGCCAGCAGCTTGGCGGGAGACCACACTGAAGCTTTCTTT.

V usage is TRBV5-1 and J usage is TRBJ1-1; D is undetermined. V was cut by 1 base and J by 3 bases, with 13 bases left in between. CDR1 SGHRS and CDR2 YFSETQ come from the germline V gene. The CDR3 length is 15 residues. CDR3 region: CASSLKGLGYTEAFF. As DNA, the CDR3 is TGCGCCAGCAGCTTGAAAGGTTTGGGGTACACTGAAGCTTTCTTT.

The chain is built from TRBV20-1 and TRBJ2-1; unclear D gene. Germline CDR1 DFQATT, CDR2 SNEGSKA (reference sequence). V was trimmed by 0 bases and J by 8 bases, leaving 5 bases between them. CDR3 length equals 11 residues. As DNA, the CDR3 is TGCAGTGCTAGAGATCTCTATGAGCAGTTCTTC. It yields the protein CSARDLYEQFF.

The rearrangement joins TRBV11-2 to TRBJ2-6; 9 positions agree with TRBD1. J gave up 0 bases and V 2 bases, and 8 bases lay outside the gene matches. Germline loops: CDR1 SGHAT, CDR2 FQNNGV. The CDR3 consists of 19 residues. The DNA of the CDR3 is TGTGCCAGCAGCTTAAGGGGCCCGACAGGGGGCTCTGGGGCCAACGTCCTGACTTTC. It yields the protein CASSLRGPTGGSGANVLTF.

The chain uses TRBV29-1 and TRBJ2-2; D ambiguous. The ends were cut back, 1 base at V and 6 bases at J, with 9 bases in the middle. CDR1 is SQVTM and CDR2 is ANQGSEA in the germline V gene. The CDR3 has 13 residues. This CDR3 is CSVEVARPGELFF. In DNA form, the CDR3 reads TGCAGCGTTGAAGTTGCGAGGCCCGGGGAGCTGTTTTTT.

The V gene is TRBV7-2, the J gene TRBJ2-2; D is unclear. CDR1 SGHTA and CDR2 FQGNSA come from the germline V gene. The CDR3 has 14 residues. V lost 5 bases and J lost 6, with 13 bases in between. DNA for the CDR3: TGTGCCAGCAGCATAACAAGCTTCGCCGGGGAGCTGTTTTTT. As protein: CASSITSFAGELFF.

The chain combines TRBV6-5 with TRBJ1-1, with a tentative D call TRBD1 (5 bases). Germline V lookup: CDR1 MNHEY, CDR2 SVGAGI. V was pared by 7 bases and J by 0 bases, with 15 bases between. The CDR3 sequence is 15 residues long. In DNA, the CDR3 is TGTGCCAGCACCTACCGGAGGGGCTTGAACACTGAAGCTTTCTTT. Translating gives CASTYRRGLNTEAFF.

This clone has a single count. This rearrangement joins TRBV12-3 or TRBV12-4 to TRBJ2-3; no clear D. Between the trimmed V and J ends, which lost 4 bases and 2 bases, there was a span of 4 bases. The CDR3 is made up of 12 amino acids. The chain's CDR3 is CASSSLTDTQYF. The CDR3 DNA is TGTGCCAGCAGTTCCCTCACAGATACGCAGTATTTT.

V gene TRBV30 combines with J gene TRBJ2-1; D gene unclear. The CDR3 covers 11 residues. V lost 5 bases and J 1 base, leaving 3 bases between the germline ends. The germline V gene encodes CDR1 GTSNPN and CDR2 SVGIG (reference sequence). CDR3 DNA sequence: TGTGCCTGGGTGTCCTACAATGAGCAGTTCTTC. Translating it yields CAWVSYNEQFF.

The J gene is TRBJ1-1, the V gene TRBV25-1; TRBD1 might be the D (5 bases). The CDR3 sequence is 17 residues long. Germline loops: CDR1 MGHDK, CDR2 SYGVNS. The V gene lost 2 bases and the J gene lost 7 bases, with 23 bases spanning the gap. The CDR3 nucleotides are TGTGCCAGCAGTGAAATTGGGGCGGGAAAAGGGCTGGTTGAAGCTTTCTTT. Translating gives CASSEIGAGKGLVEAFF.

The J gene is TRBJ2-4, the V gene TRBV4-3; TRBD2 agrees at 9 bases. V lost 1 base and J lost 8; bases outside the gene matches: 12. The V gene's germline CDR1 is LGHNA and CDR2 YSLEER. The CDR3 totals 17 residues. The CDR3 nucleotides read TGCGCCAGCAGCCAAGGCCAGACTACACGCGGGAGGGACATTCAGTACTTC. This gives the protein CASSQGQTTRGRDIQYF.

The rearrangement uses TRBV3-1 (or the pseudogene TRBV3-2) and TRBJ2-3; 7 nucleotides align to TRBD1. The V gene end was trimmed by 4 bases and the J gene end by 0 bases; junction bases not matched to a gene: 7. The germline CDR1 and CDR2 sequences are LGHDT and YNNKEL (reference sequence). The CDR3 has 16 amino acids. The CDR3 is CASSRTGAGSTDTQYF. The CDR3 DNA sequence: TGTGCCAGCAGCCGTACAGGGGCTGGGAGCACAGATACGCAGTATTTT.

The J gene is TRBJ2-5, the V gene TRBV5-5; no clear D. There are 14 residues in the CDR3. The germline CDR1 and CDR2 sequences are SGHKS and YYEKEE (reference sequence). V was shortened by 3 bases and J by 3 bases, with 12 bases between the two germline ends. CDR3 residues: CASSSRTVKETQYF. The CDR3, as DNA: TGTGCCAGCAGCTCACGGACCGTGAAAGAGACCCAGTACTTC.

Regarding this clone: This sample includes further DNA sequences coding for the same CDR3. The CDR3: CASSASGSRLNEQFF. The CDR3, as DNA: TGTGCCAGCAGCGCATCCGGGAGCCGGCTGAATGAGCAGTTCTTC. This chain joins TRBV9 and TRBJ2-1; tentatively, D is TRBD2 (6 bases). V lost 3 bases to trimming and J lost 7 bases, with 17 bases between them. The germline gives CDR1 SGDLS, CDR2 YYNGEE. The CDR3 contains 15 residues.

The V and J genes are TRBV18 and TRBJ1-1; D remains unclear. CDR1 and CDR2 from the germline V gene are KGHSH and LQKENI. The V and J ends lost 1 base and 3 bases respectively, with 9 bases between them. The CDR3 totals 14 residues. The CDR3 reads CASSPLGGDTEAFF. Written as DNA, the CDR3 is TGTGCCAGCTCACCACTTGGTGGGGACACTGAAGCTTTCTTT.

This chain connects TRBV5-8 to TRBJ1-4; D is possibly TRBD1 (6 bases). Germline values: CDR1 SGHTS, CDR2 YDEGEE. This CDR3 is 15 amino acids long. V lost 5 bases and J lost 7, with 18 bases in between. The CDR3 here is CASRDGSGGGEKLFF. In DNA form, the CDR3 reads TGTGCCAGCAGGGACGGTTCCGGGGGCGGTGAAAAACTGTTTTTT.

This chain joins TRBV5-1 and TRBJ2-1; the match to TRBD2 covers 10 bases. V trimming: 0 bases; J trimming: 10 bases; junction bases outside the gene matches: 10. Germline CDR1 and CDR2: SGHRS and YFSETQ. The CDR3 consists of 16 residues. The CDR3 bases are TGCGCCAGCAGCTTGGCCGGGACTAGCGTCGTGTCGGAGCAGTTCTTC. It yields the protein CASSLAGTSVVSEQFF.

The chain is built from TRBV5-4 and TRBJ2-1, with D maybe TRBD1 (5 bases). Germline-derived CDR1 and CDR2 are SGHNT and YYREEE (reference sequence). Trimming pared 2 bases from V and 0 bases from J, leaving 12 bases between. The CDR3 has 16 residues. The CDR3 reads CASSLVQGYSYNEQFF. CDR3 nucleotides: TGTGCCAGCAGCTTAGTCCAGGGATACTCCTACAATGAGCAGTTCTTC.

J is TRBJ1-1 and V is TRBV19; perhaps TRBD1 as D (6 bases). This CDR3 comprises 15 residues. The germline V and J ends were trimmed by 5 bases and 2 bases, with 15 bases remaining between them. The germline CDR1 and CDR2 sequences are LNHDA and SQIVND (reference sequence). The CDR3 DNA is TGTGCCAGTAGTCCGGCGGACAGATCAAACACTGAAGCTTTCTTT. Translating it yields CASSPADRSNTEAFF.

The chain combines TRBV19 with TRBJ1-1; perhaps TRBD1 as D (6 bases). Germline V gene lookup returns CDR1 LNHDA and CDR2 SQIVND (reference sequence). The CDR3 is 14 amino acids. Trimming took 7 bases from V and 1 from J, leaving 13 bases between them. CDR3 sequence reads: CASIETGRNTEAFF. CDR3 DNA sequence: TGTGCCAGTATCGAGACAGGTAGGAACACTGAAGCTTTCTTT. Together with reference TRBV19 and TRBJ1-1, the CDR3 gives the full variable domain: DGGITQSPKYLFRKEGQNVTLSCEQNLNHDAMYWYRQDPGQGLRLIYYSQIVNDFQKGDIAEGYSVSREKKESFPLTVTSAQKNPTAFYLCASIETGRNTEAFFGQGTRLTVV.

The chain recombines TRBV10-3 with TRBJ2-1; D is undetermined. V shed 3 bases and J shed 5 bases, with 5 bases lying between them. This CDR3 comprises 12 residues. Per germline, CDR1 ENHRY and CDR2 SYGVKD. The DNA for the CDR3 is TGTGCCATCAGTGACCAGGACAATGAGCAGTTCTTC. As protein: CAISDQDNEQFF.

The gene calls are TRBV20-1 and TRBJ1-1; weak D call: TRBD1 (5 bases). The V end lost 3 bases, the J end lost 2 bases, and 10 bases lay between the germline ends. This CDR3 is 13 amino acids long. Germline V gene lookup returns CDR1 DFQATT and CDR2 SNEGSKA (reference sequence). In nucleotides, the CDR3 is TGCAGTGCTAGTTCAGGGCTTAACACTGAAGCTTTCTTT. Translated, it gives CSASSGLNTEAFF.

The V call is TRBV9, the J call TRBJ2-5; TRBD1 is a possible D gene (6 bases). The V end lost 1 base, the J end lost 1 base, and 11 bases lay between the germline ends. This CDR3 has 15 residues. Germline loops: CDR1 SGDLS, CDR2 YYNGEE. This CDR3 reads CASSVRTAAQETQYF. The CDR3 DNA reads as TGTGCCAGCAGCGTAAGGACAGCCGCCCAAGAGACCCAGTACTTC.

The chain employs TRBV6-6 and TRBJ1-2; 11 nucleotides align to TRBD1. The CDR3 runs 16 residues. CDR1 is MNHNY and CDR2 is SVGAGI in the germline V gene (reference sequence). Trimming removed 2 bases from V and 6 bases from J; junction bases left unmatched: 8. The CDR3 loop reads CASSYPGTGGIHGYTF. The DNA for the CDR3 is TGTGCCAGCAGTTACCCGGGGACAGGGGGTATCCATGGCTACACCTTC.

The chain is built from TRBV3-1 (or the pseudogene TRBV3-2) and TRBJ1-6, with D tentatively TRBD1 (5 bases). This CDR3 contains 14 residues. CDR1 and CDR2 (germline): LGHDT, YNNKEL (reference sequence). The V and J ends lost 0 bases and 10 bases respectively, with 10 bases between them. CDR3 nucleotides: TGTGCCAGCAGCCAAGAGCCAGGGTACTCACCCCTCCACTTT. Its protein is CASSQEPGYSPLHF.